Reported below is one T cell receptor (beta chain). Antigen specificity is unknown. This record comes from a study of T-cell memory formation after mild COVID-19. Study in general: Largely donor-specific sequence clusters came from a couple of donors. General observations from the study: Balance between CD4 and CD8 was seen in clones contracting day 15 to 85, and a CD4+ lean was seen in later expanders. Among contracting clones, CD4+ were mainly CM/EM and CD8+ enriched in EMRA.

Amplification by 5'RACE using constant-segment primers produced TCR alpha and TCR beta cDNA libraries that carried sample barcodes and UMIs. TCRdb re-analysed the 5' RACE reads in MiXCR, keeping a single row per CDR3 protein. This table holds 250,000 to 300,000 distinct CDR3 sequences, around 16% found once. The CDR3 contains 15 residues. From germline, CDR1 is DFQATT and CDR2 SNEGSKA (reference sequence). V was pared by 0 bases and J by 2 bases, with 6 bases of the junction left unmatched. The rearrangement links TRBV20-1 to TRBJ2-7; 8 positions agree with TRBD2. What was sequenced was PBMCs or a T cell subset sorted from them (not recorded which). The receptor was derived from a man between 18 and 29 years old who had mild COVID-19 (a few samples of this study predate the infection). Cell type and time point are not known. The CDR3 region is CSARDRRGVPYEQYV. DNA of the CDR3: TGCAGTGCTAGAGATAGGCGGGGGGTTCCCTACGAGCAGTACGTC.